The 16 T cell receptor beta chains reported below all come from one sample, sequenced in a study of control samples from healthy donors and cancer patients (dated by TCRdb to the early 2020s). Libraries were built with the immunoSEQ multiplex PCR assay. This immuneACCESS table, as held by TCRdb, lists in-frame sequences with V and J called but not all clones. Of the missing ones, under half trace to an unresolved V gene in checked studies; the others have no known cause. Present in this sample are tens of thousands of clones, roughly nine tenths of which were seen just once. The top ten clones comprise roughly 5.5% of the sample. Sequencing was performed on PBMCs. These receptors were obtained from a man between 60 and 70 years old with colorectal cancer.

The chain combines TRBV5-5 with TRBJ2-5; possibly TRBD2 for D (6 bases). V dropped 0 bases and J dropped 5 bases, with 11 bases sitting between them. Germline V gene data show CDR1 as SGHKS and CDR2 as YYEKEE (reference sequence). The CDR3 is 14 amino acids. The CDR3, as DNA: TGTGCCAGCAGCTTGGAAGTAGGGAGGGAGACCCAGTACTTC. The encoded protein is CASSLEVGRETQYF.

This rearrangement joins TRBV30 to TRBJ2-7; 7 bases are a match to TRBD1. The V gene's germline CDR1 is GTSNPN and CDR2 SVGIG (reference sequence). The junction had 13 bases not matched to a gene; V was cut back by 3 bases and J by 2 bases. This CDR3 has 16 residues. This chain's CDR3 is CAWSKLSWDRTYEQYF. In DNA form, the CDR3 reads TGTGCCTGGAGCAAATTGTCTTGGGACAGAACCTACGAGCAGTACTTC.

This sequence joins TRBV4-3 and TRBJ2-2, with no clear D. V lost 0 bases to trimming and J lost 6 bases, with 23 bases between them. This CDR3 comprises 19 residues. Germline V gene sequence: CDR1 LGHNA, CDR2 YSLEER. CDR3 sequence (DNA): TGCGCCAGCAGCCAAGAAGTCACACGTCCTAACCGGATGGCCGGGGAGCTGTTTTTT. Its translation: CASSQEVTRPNRMAGELFF.

Of note for this clone: The junction and the germline gene differ at one end; a read error may be behind it. This sequence joins TRBV7-2 and TRBJ2-1; 11 bases are shared with TRBD2. There are 16 residues in the CDR3. In germline, CDR1 is SGHTA, CDR2 FQGNSA. The CDR3 nucleotides are TGTGCCAGCAGTTTAGCCGGGACTAGCGGCTACAATGAGCAGTTCTTC. Protein sequence: CASSLAGTSGYNEQFF.

CDR3: CATSSRGLGEAFF. The CDR3 bases are TGTGCCACCAGCAGCAGGGGCCTTGGTGAAGCTTTCTTT. The genes are TRBV15 and TRBJ1-1, with D possibly matching TRBD1 (6 bases). V was trimmed by 3 bases and J by 7 bases, leaving 12 bases between them. Germline CDR1 LNHNV, CDR2 YYDKDF (reference sequence). This CDR3 is built from 13 residues.

The V call is TRBV28, the J call TRBJ2-3; D is uncertain. The CDR3 totals 11 residues. Germline CDR1 MDHEN, CDR2 SYDVKM. The V and J ends lost 5 bases and 7 bases respectively, with 7 bases between them. The CDR3 loop reads CASSTPNTQYF. DNA of the CDR3: TGTGCCAGCAGTACCCCGAATACGCAGTATTTT.

The V and J genes are TRBV10-3 and TRBJ1-2; no definite D call. The CDR3 totals 13 residues. Germline-derived CDR1 and CDR2 are ENHRY and SYGVKD. V was trimmed by 5 bases and J by 1 base, leaving 8 bases between them. The chain's CDR3 is CAISIDINYGYTF. CDR3 sequence (DNA): TGTGCCATCAGTATAGACATTAACTATGGCTACACCTTC.

The chain links TRBV3-1 (or the pseudogene TRBV3-2) to TRBJ2-3; the D gene is possibly TRBD1 (6 bases). CDR1 LGHDT and CDR2 YNNKEL come from the germline V gene (reference sequence). V shed 3 bases and J shed 3 bases, with 16 bases lying between them. CDR3 length: 16 residues. CDR3 protein: CASSHAGTIRTDTQYF. Written as DNA, the CDR3 is TGTGCCAGCAGCCACGCCGGGACAATCAGAACAGATACGCAGTATTTT.

The chain is built from TRBV9 and TRBJ2-1; a weak D match, TRBD1 (6 bases). The V and J ends lost 5 bases and 4 bases respectively, with 13 bases between them. This CDR3 comprises 14 residues. Germline CDR1 SGDLS, CDR2 YYNGEE. The chain's CDR3 is CASSDGQTYNEQFF. CDR3 bases: TGTGCCAGCAGTGATGGACAGACATACAATGAGCAGTTCTTC.

The chain couples TRBV2 to TRBJ2-5, with 7 bases matching TRBD1. This CDR3 region has 15 residues. Germline V gene data show CDR1 as SNHLY and CDR2 as FYNNEI. Germline trimming cut 3 bases from V and 5 bases from J; bases unmatched to any gene: 9. Here the CDR3 reads CASSDGWDSRETQYF. The CDR3 nucleotides are TGTGCCAGCAGTGACGGGTGGGACAGCAGGGAGACCCAGTACTTC. The full variable domain, in which reference TRBV2 and TRBJ2-5 provide the parts outside the CDR3, is EPEVTQTPSHQVTQMGQEVILRCVPISNHLYFYWYRQILGQKVEFLVSFYNNEISEKSEIFDDQFSVERPDGSNFTLKIRSTKLEDSAMYFCASSDGWDSRETQYFGPGTRLLVL.

This clone was detected only once. The V gene is TRBV4-3, the J gene TRBJ2-1; 8 bases are a match to TRBD1. Losses at the gene ends were 4 bases for V and 0 bases for J; bases not matched to a gene: 2. The CDR3 is 15 amino acids. CDR1 and CDR2 (germline): LGHNA, YSLEER. This CDR3 reads CASSPDRVSYNEQFF. The CDR3 DNA reads as TGCGCCAGCAGCCCGGACAGGGTCTCCTACAATGAGCAGTTCTTC.

The CDR3 is CASSENRAYTGELFF. The CDR3 DNA is TGTGCCAGCAGCGAAAACCGGGCGTACACCGGGGAGCTGTTTTTT. The chain carries TRBV9 and TRBJ2-2, with D uncertain. V was shortened by 3 bases and J by 3 bases, with 12 bases between the two germline ends. Germline CDR1 reads SGDLS; CDR2 reads YYNGEE. This CDR3 is 15 amino acids long.

This clone was observed once. The rearrangement joins TRBV18 to TRBJ1-4, with no clear D. Germline CDR1 is KGHSH and CDR2 is LQKENI. With 4 bases removed from V and 4 bases from J, the gap between germline ends came to 7 bases. This CDR3 is built from 13 residues. CDR3 in DNA: TGTGCCAGCTCACTCTCCCTTAATGAAAAACTGTTTTTT. It encodes CASSLSLNEKLFF.

This chain uses TRBV3-1 (or the pseudogene TRBV3-2) with TRBJ1-6; 9 nucleotides match TRBD1. Germline V gives CDR1 LGHDT, CDR2 YNNKEL (reference sequence). Unmatched junction bases numbered 4, after V lost 6 bases and J lost 7 bases. The CDR3 covers 14 residues. The CDR3 region is CASSPGTGNSPLHF. The CDR3 nucleotides read TGTGCCAGCAGTCCCGGGACAGGGAATTCACCCCTCCACTTT.

The chain carries TRBV7-3 and TRBJ1-1; D not resolved. Trimming removed 5 bases from V and 0 bases from J, with 7 bases in between. The CDR3 runs 13 residues. CDR1 and CDR2 from the germline V gene are SGHTA and FQGTGA. The DNA for the CDR3 is TGTGCCAGCAGCCCCGGGTTGAACACTGAAGCTTTCTTT. It codes for CASSPGLNTEAFF.

Notes on this clone: A junction boundary mismatches the germline segment, possibly from a read error. The rearrangement links TRBV18 to TRBJ1-2; perhaps TRBD1 as D (6 bases). CDR1 is KGHSH, CDR2 LQKENI, per germline. This CDR3 has 15 residues. DNA of the CDR3: TGTGCCAGCTCCCCACTACAAGGGGGTACCTATGGCTACACCTTC. The encoded protein is CASSPLQGGTYGYTF.